This T cell receptor beta chain comes out of a study of blood T cell repertoires in COVID-19. Overall study context: Nucleic acid was either cDNA or gDNA, and it came from T cells, B-cell-depleted T cells, or PBMCs.

In the authors' methods: By means of reference gene primer amplification, nucleated cell counts were estimated. Profiling relied on immunoSEQ multiplex PCR, and the TCRdb table lists in-frame clones only, not all of them. The V and J calls and clone size come from that table; D and trimming were worked out from the DNA. The sample yields under 25,000 clones, over 65% seen once. By its share, this clone is medium-sized. Trimming took 2 bases from V and 0 from J; bases not matched to a gene: 5. CDR1 is SEHNR, CDR2 FQNEAQ, per germline (reference sequence). The CDR3 runs 16 residues. This sequence originates from a human donor in a cohort sampled during active or convalescent COVID-19. Sequencing input: peripheral blood. V is TRBV7-9 and J is TRBJ2-5; 8 bases agree with TRBD2. CDR3 loop: CASSLSSGEYQETQYF. The CDR3 coding sequence is TGTGCCAGCAGCTTAAGTAGCGGGGAGTACCAAGAGACCCAGTACTTC.